These 26 T cell receptor beta chains were sequenced from one sample in a study of T cells of healthy individuals. Using its own MiXCR run on the 5' RACE reads, TCRdb lists one record per CDR3 protein. The table shows some 100,000 distinct CDR3 sequences, with about 16% occurring only once. These receptors came from a human donor in good health.

This chain connects TRBV7-3 to TRBJ2-1; 15 bases fit TRBD2. Per germline, CDR1 SGHTA and CDR2 FQGTGA. The CDR3 spans 16 residues. Trimming took 5 bases from V and 5 from J; bases not matched to a gene: 4. The CDR3 is CASSPRTSGRDNEQFF. The CDR3 DNA is TGTGCCAGCAGCCCTAGGACTAGCGGGAGGGACAATGAGCAGTTCTTC. The entire variable domain, with the rest obtained from reference TRBV7-3 and TRBJ2-1, is as follows: GAGVSQTPSNKVTEKGKYVELRCDPISGHTALYWYRQSLGQGPEFLIYFQGTGAADDSGLPNDRFFAVRPEGSVSTLKIQRTERGDSAVYLCASSPRTSGRDNEQFFGPGTRLTVL.

This clonotype was seen only a few times. This chain connects TRBV7-3 to TRBJ2-1; D gene ambiguous. CDR1 and CDR2 from the germline V gene are SGHTA and FQGTGA. V was shortened by 3 bases and J by 5 bases, with 8 bases between the two germline ends. The CDR3 has 13 amino acids. CDR3 sequence: CASSFTLNNEQFF. CDR3 nucleotides: TGTGCCAGCAGCTTCACCCTGAACAATGAGCAGTTCTTC.

The rearrangement links TRBV20-1 to TRBJ2-3; 14 nucleotides align to TRBD2. This CDR3 has 14 amino acids. The V segment lost 5 bases and the J segment 6 bases; nucleotides outside the gene matches: 4. Germline V lookup: CDR1 DFQATT, CDR2 SNEGSKA (reference sequence). CDR3 sequence (DNA): TGCAGTGCTCCGACTAGCGGGGGGGCGGATACGCAGTATTTT. Translated, it gives CSAPTSGGADTQYF.

This clonotype was seen many times. The chain couples TRBV7-2 to TRBJ1-6, with D unclear. The CDR3 spans 15 residues. Germline loops: CDR1 SGHTA, CDR2 FQGNSA. Trimming removed 0 bases at V and 2 bases at J, with 5 bases between. CDR3 in amino acids: CASSLAGTYNSPLHF. The CDR3, as DNA: TGTGCCAGCAGCTTAGCGGGGACCTATAATTCACCCCTCCACTTT.

This clonotype was counted at least ten times. V usage is TRBV28 and J usage is TRBJ1-2; 10 bases are a match to TRBD1. This CDR3 is built from 14 residues. Germline CDR1 MDHEN, CDR2 SYDVKM. Unmatched junction bases numbered 7, after V lost 7 bases and J lost 5 bases. For the CDR3, the DNA is TGTGCCAGCACCCTCGACAGGGGGCATTATGGCTACACCTTC. Amino acid sequence: CASTLDRGHYGYTF.

The CDR3 DNA is TGCAGTGCTAGCCCGGGGGCGGGAAACATTCAGTACTTC. This translates into CSASPGAGNIQYF. The rearrangement uses TRBV20-1 and TRBJ2-4; D is perhaps TRBD1 or TRBD2 (6 bases each). Germline V gene data show CDR1 as DFQATT and CDR2 as SNEGSKA (reference sequence). Trimming shortened V by 3 bases and J by 6 bases, and 12 bases separated the two germline ends. There are 13 residues in the CDR3.

The table lists this clonotype with many counts. CDR3 region: CASSGVIGDIQYF. DNA for the CDR3: TGTGCCAGCAGTGGGGTCATTGGGGACATTCAGTACTTC. The chain uses TRBV12-3 or TRBV12-4 and TRBJ2-4; D uncertain. The CDR3 length is 13 residues. V was pared by 5 bases and J by 8 bases, with 13 bases between.

The CDR3 DNA reads TGTGCCAGCACCTCAAATTCACCCCTCCACTTT. Translated, it gives CASTSNSPLHF. The J gene is TRBJ1-6, the V gene TRBV2; D remains unclear. Germline V gene sequence: CDR1 SNHLY, CDR2 FYNNEI. This CDR3 contains 11 residues. With 7 bases removed from V and 7 bases from J, the gap between germline ends came to 5 bases.

The J gene is TRBJ1-1, the V gene TRBV7-9, with a tentative D call TRBD1 (5 bases). V lost 5 bases, J lost 6 bases, and 16 bases lay in between. CDR3 length: 14 residues. CDR1 is SEHNR, CDR2 FQNEAQ, per germline (reference sequence). The CDR3: CASSPAGIRSEAFF. The CDR3 coding sequence is TGTGCCAGCAGCCCTGCAGGGATTAGGTCTGAAGCTTTCTTT.

This clonotype was recorded many times. CDR3 in amino acids: CASSPPYGLVSYEQYF. CDR3 in DNA: TGTGCCAGCTCACCACCGTATGGACTAGTTTCCTACGAGCAGTACTTC. V is TRBV18 and J is TRBJ2-7, with 7 positions matching TRBD2. V shed 0 bases and J 1 base; nucleotides not matched to a gene: 6. CDR3 size: 16 residues. Germline V CDR1 and CDR2: KGHSH, LQKENI.

The genes are TRBV10-3 and TRBJ1-2, with D perhaps matching TRBD1 (6 bases). This CDR3 comprises 14 residues. Trimming pared 2 bases from V and 2 bases from J, leaving 9 bases between. From germline, CDR1 is ENHRY and CDR2 SYGVKD. CDR3 in DNA: TGTGCCATCAGTGAGCAGGGGCGCAACTATGGCTACACCTTC. This gives the protein CAISEQGRNYGYTF.

The chain couples TRBV25-1 to TRBJ1-1; possibly TRBD1 for D (5 bases). Between the trimmed V and J ends, which lost 1 base and 11 bases, there was a span of 14 bases. The CDR3 is made up of 13 amino acids. CDR1 MGHDK and CDR2 SYGVNS come from the germline V gene. The CDR3 here is CASSEWGEVVAFF. As DNA, the CDR3 is TGTGCCAGCAGTGAATGGGGGGAAGTTGTCGCTTTCTTT. Looking up the rest from reference TRBV25-1 and TRBJ1-1 gives the full variable domain: EADIYQTPRYLVIGTGKKITLECSQTMGHDKMYWYQQDPGMELHLIHYSYGVNSTEKGDLSSESTVSRIRTEHFPLTLESARPSHTSQYLCASSEWGEVVAFFGQGTRLTVV.

There are a few counts of this clonotype. The genes are TRBV4-3 and TRBJ2-1, with 10 bases lining up with TRBD2. The CDR3 spans 16 residues. Germline assignment: CDR1 LGHNA and CDR2 YSLEER. V dropped 3 bases and J dropped 3; count of bases not matched to a gene: 5. The CDR3 here is CASSHGLAVNYNEQFF. Here the CDR3 DNA reads TGCGCCAGCAGCCATGGACTAGCGGTGAACTACAATGAGCAGTTCTTC.

This sequence joins TRBV5-1 and TRBJ1-2; maybe TRBD1 (6 bases). The CDR3 loop spans 15 amino acids. Trimming stripped 0 bases from V and 4 bases from J, with 13 bases between. Germline CDR1 SGHRS, CDR2 YFSETQ. The CDR3 nucleotides are TGCGCCAGCAGCTTGGATTTGACAGGACGCTATGGCTACACCTTC. It encodes CASSLDLTGRYGYTF.

The V call is TRBV28, the J call TRBJ2-3; a weak D match, TRBD1 (5 bases). The V gene's germline CDR1 is MDHEN and CDR2 SYDVKM. V was shortened by 5 bases and J by 4 bases, with 13 bases between the two germline ends. The CDR3 is 14 amino acids. The CDR3 loop reads CASSPVTVADTQYF. The CDR3 bases are TGTGCCAGCAGTCCAGTGACAGTTGCAGATACGCAGTATTTT. The whole variable domain, filled in from reference TRBV28 and TRBJ2-3, reads DVKVTQSSRYLVKRTGEKVFLECVQDMDHENMFWYRQDPGLGLRLIYFSYDVKMKEKGDIPEGYSVSREKKERFSLILESASTNQTSMYLCASSPVTVADTQYFGPGTRLTVL.

This clonotype was observed many times. This chain joins TRBV11-2 and TRBJ1-6; D gene ambiguous. CDR3 size: 17 residues. CDR1 and CDR2 from the germline V gene are SGHAT and FQNNGV. V dropped 1 base and J dropped 6 bases, with 16 bases sitting between them. The CDR3 nucleotides are TGTGCCAGCAGCTTAGTCCCTTCGGCAAACCTTAATTCACCCCTCCACTTT. This translates into CASSLVPSANLNSPLHF.

In its sample, this clonotype was seen a few times. CDR3: CASSDALSGNTIYF. The CDR3 DNA reads as TGCGCCAGCAGTGACGCGTTAAGTGGAAACACCATATATTTT. This chain joins TRBV10-2 and TRBJ1-3, with no clear D. CDR3 length equals 14 residues. V lost 3 bases and J 3 bases, leaving 9 bases between the germline ends. From germline, CDR1 is WSHSY and CDR2 SAAADI.

A few counts support this clonotype. The CDR3 region has the DNA TGTGCCAGCAGTTATCCGAGACACGATCTGAATTCACCCCTCCACTTT. Translation: CASSYPRHDLNSPLHF. The J gene is TRBJ1-6, the V gene TRBV6-6; D unclear. Trimming cost V 3 bases and J 7 bases, with 16 bases left between them. Germline V gene sequence: CDR1 MNHNY, CDR2 SVGAGI (reference sequence). The CDR3 runs 16 residues.

Here the CDR3 reads CASRPMTAVYGYTF. The CDR3 DNA reads TGTGCCAGCAGGCCCATGACTGCGGTCTATGGCTACACCTTC. The rearrangement links TRBV28 to TRBJ1-2; D gene unclear. The CDR3 is 14 amino acids. Germline V CDR1 and CDR2: MDHEN, SYDVKM. V was cut by 6 bases and J by 4 bases, with 15 bases left in between.

At least ten counts were recorded for this clonotype. This rearrangement joins TRBV5-4 to TRBJ2-3; D is perhaps TRBD2 (7 bases). This CDR3 has 14 residues. V shed 3 bases and J shed 3 bases, with 11 bases lying between them. In germline, CDR1 is SGHNT, CDR2 YYREEE (reference sequence). CDR3 sequence reads: CASSSGGRTDTQYF. CDR3 bases: TGTGCCAGCAGCTCGGGGGGCAGGACAGATACGCAGTATTTT.

This clonotype was recorded many times. The chain combines TRBV28 with TRBJ2-1; D not certain. Trimming stripped 6 bases from V and 13 bases from J, with 16 bases between. Germline CDR1 reads MDHEN; CDR2 reads SYDVKM. The CDR3 has 12 residues. The CDR3 loop reads CASSSQGGPQFF. CDR3 DNA sequence: TGTGCCAGCAGCTCCCAAGGTGGCCCTCAGTTCTTC. The full variable domain, with the rest looked up from reference TRBV28 and TRBJ2-1, is DVKVTQSSRYLVKRTGEKVFLECVQDMDHENMFWYRQDPGLGLRLIYFSYDVKMKEKGDIPEGYSVSREKKERFSLILESASTNQTSMYLCASSSQGGPQFFGPGTRLTVL.

The chain couples TRBV6-2 or TRBV6-3 to TRBJ2-3; D is unresolved. Trimming left V 4 bases short and J 1 base short, with 15 bases between. The germline CDR1 and CDR2 sequences are MNHEY and SVGEGT. The CDR3 has 16 residues. Here the CDR3 DNA reads TGTGCCAGCAGTTTGCGGAAAACGACTGGCACAGATACGCAGTATTTT. It yields the protein CASSLRKTTGTDTQYF.

This clonotype was recorded many times. This chain uses TRBV18 with TRBJ1-1; no firm D call. V shed 3 bases and J shed 5 bases, with 13 bases lying between them. There are 14 residues in the CDR3. CDR1 is KGHSH and CDR2 is LQKENI in the germline V gene. DNA for the CDR3: TGTGCCAGCTCACCGGATTTTGGGAGGACTGAAGCTTTCTTT. Translating it yields CASSPDFGRTEAFF.

This clonotype was observed a handful of times. The J gene is TRBJ2-3, the V gene TRBV28, with TRBD1 identical over 9 bases. The V segment lost 8 bases and the J segment 6 bases; nucleotides outside the gene matches: 6. The CDR3 covers 13 residues. Germline values: CDR1 MDHEN, CDR2 SYDVKM. The chain's CDR3 is CASRDREGDTQYF. The DNA for the CDR3 is TGTGCCAGCCGGGACAGGGAAGGGGATACGCAGTATTTT.

This clonotype was seen at least ten times. The gene calls are TRBV5-8 and TRBJ1-5, with D perhaps TRBD1 (6 bases). Germline-derived CDR1 and CDR2 are SGHTS and YDEGEE. CDR3 length: 15 amino acids. V lost 4 bases to trimming and J lost 7 bases, with 18 bases between them. The CDR3 loop reads CASSLGQRGGQPQHF. The CDR3 coding sequence is TGTGCCAGCAGCCTAGGACAGAGGGGAGGCCAGCCCCAGCATTTT. The whole variable domain, filled in from reference TRBV5-8 and TRBJ1-5, reads EAGVTQSPTHLIKTRGQQATLRCSPISGHTSVYWYQQALGLGLQFLLWYDEGEERNRGNFPPRFSGRQFPNYSSELNVNALELEDSALYLCASSLGQRGGQPQHFGDGTRLSIL.

The V and J genes are TRBV5-1 and TRBJ2-2; 7 bases align to TRBD2. The length of the CDR3 is 15 residues. CDR1 SGHRS and CDR2 YFSETQ come from the germline V gene. After removal of 1 base from V and 3 bases from J, the junction contained 3 bases not matched to a gene. The CDR3 reads CASSLRLADTGELFF. CDR3 sequence (DNA): TGCGCCAGCAGCTTGAGGCTAGCGGACACCGGGGAGCTGTTTTTT.